The 26 T cell receptor beta chains reported below all come from one sample, sequenced in a study of blood T cells in healthy people across ages. The authors ran a second PCR of 7 to 11 cycles using a sample-barcoded 5' primer and a J-beta primer mix. From the 5' RACE reads, TCRdb called clonotypes with MiXCR, one entry per CDR3 protein. Here the sample spans about 570,000 distinct CDR3 sequences, 27% being singletons. Sequenced material: blood. These receptors were taken from a woman in her 70s in good health.

A few counts support this clonotype. The chain carries TRBV5-6 and TRBJ1-2; the D is unclear. The V end was cut by 4 bases, the J end by 7 bases, with 14 bases between. CDR1 and CDR2 (germline): SGHDT, YYEEEE. This CDR3 is built from 13 residues. CDR3 nucleotide sequence: TGTGCCAGCAGCCACCAACAGACACGTGGCTACACCTTC. Protein product: CASSHQQTRGYTF.

The chain combines TRBV7-9 with TRBJ2-5; D gene ambiguous. Matching the DNA end better, TRBJ2-1 makes the J call doubtful. CDR3 size: 13 residues. Germline values: CDR1 SEHNR, CDR2 FQNEAQ (reference sequence). In DNA, the CDR3 is TGTGCCAGCAGCTTAGACACTTACCCTGAGCAGTTCTTC. Protein sequence: CASSLDTYPEQFF.

In this sample, this clonotype turned up a few times. The gene calls are TRBV5-6 and TRBJ2-3; D ambiguous. The CDR3 extends over 14 amino acids. V lost 1 base to trimming and J lost 6 bases, with 12 bases between them. CDR1 and CDR2 (germline): SGHDT, YYEEEE. CDR3 in DNA: TGTGCCAGCAGCTTGATACCAGTCCGTGATACGCAGTATTTT. Translating gives CASSLIPVRDTQYF. Full variable domain (missing parts from reference TRBV5-6 and TRBJ2-3): DAGVTQSPTHLIKTRGQQVTLRCSPKSGHDTVSWYQQALGQGPQFIFQYYEEEERQRGNFPDRFSGHQFPNYSSELNVNALLLGDSALYLCASSLIPVRDTQYFGPGTRLTVL.

The chain recombines TRBV28 with TRBJ2-1; 12 bases align to TRBD2. The CDR3 contains 15 residues. With V trimmed by 6 bases and J by 11 bases, 11 bases remained unmatched. Germline assignment: CDR1 MDHEN and CDR2 SYDVKM. CDR3 in amino acids: CASRDTSGGFSKQFF. The DNA for the CDR3 is TGTGCCAGCAGAGATACTAGCGGGGGGTTCTCTAAGCAGTTCTTC.

This clonotype was seen only a few times. V usage is TRBV7-9 and J usage is TRBJ1-2; 9 positions match TRBD1. The germline V gene encodes CDR1 SEHNR and CDR2 FQNEAQ (reference sequence). The trim removed 5 bases at V and 8 bases at J, leaving 12 bases unmatched. The CDR3 runs 15 residues. CDR3 nucleotides: TGTGCCAGCAGCCCGCCGCGGGACAGGGAGAAAGGCTACACCTTC. Translated, it gives CASSPPRDREKGYTF.

This clonotype has a handful of counts. Relative to the germline gene, one junction end is altered; a read error may explain this. The rearrangement links TRBV7-9 to TRBJ1-5; possibly TRBD1 for D (5 bases). From germline, CDR1 is SEHNR and CDR2 FQNEAQ (reference sequence). The CDR3 extends over 12 amino acids. The CDR3 bases are TGTGCCGGCAGCTCCGGGGGTCAGCCCCAGCATTTT. Translated: CAGSSGGQPQHF.

Ten or more counts support this clonotype. The chain is built from TRBV20-1 and TRBJ1-1; tentatively, D is TRBD1 (6 bases). In germline, CDR1 is DFQATT, CDR2 SNEGSKA (reference sequence). Trimming left V 6 bases short and J 11 bases short, with 16 bases between. The CDR3 loop spans 11 amino acids. In nucleotides, the CDR3 is TGCAGTGCCAAGACAGGTGCTGGGGCTTTCTTT. This translates into CSAKTGAGAFF.

This chain connects TRBV6-6 to TRBJ2-7, with D perhaps matching TRBD2 (6 bases). Germline V CDR1 and CDR2: MNHNY, SVGAGI (reference sequence). The germline V and J ends were trimmed by 0 bases and 2 bases, with 11 bases remaining between them. This CDR3 contains 15 residues. CDR3 nucleotide sequence: TGTGCCAGCAGTTACTCCGGGACTTCTACCTACGAGCAGTACTTC. Translating it yields CASSYSGTSTYEQYF.

The V and J genes are TRBV20-1 and TRBJ2-5; D gene unclear. Judging by the DNA end, TRBJ2-1 fits better; the J call may be wrong. There are 14 residues in the CDR3. Germline CDR1 reads DFQATT; CDR2 reads SNEGSKA (reference sequence). CDR3 region: CSARDGPLDNEQFF. The CDR3 DNA is TGCAGTGCTAGAGACGGCCCCCTGGACAATGAGCAGTTCTTC.

This clonotype was seen a handful of times. V gene TRBV20-1 combines with J gene TRBJ2-3, with D perhaps TRBD1 (6 bases). From germline, CDR1 is DFQATT and CDR2 SNEGSKA (reference sequence). V shed 2 bases and J shed 5 bases, with 11 bases lying between them. The CDR3 has 13 residues. The CDR3 sequence is CSARRGKRDTQYF. In DNA, the CDR3 is TGCAGTGCTAGAAGGGGGAAGAGAGATACGCAGTATTTT.

This clonotype was detected a few times. The chain couples TRBV20-1 to TRBJ2-5, with a tentative D call TRBD1 (5 bases). The germline CDR1 and CDR2 sequences are DFQATT and SNEGSKA (reference sequence). Trimming left V 5 bases short and J 5 bases short, with 18 bases between. The CDR3 extends over 14 amino acids. This CDR3 reads CSAGHRTVPETQYF. DNA for the CDR3: TGCAGTGCTGGACACCGGACGGTCCCTGAGACCCAGTACTTC.

As concerns this clonotype: The CDR3 ends on some other residue instead of the conserved phenylalanine or tryptophan, so this is likely a read error. This chain connects TRBV19 to TRBJ2-1; D is possibly TRBD1 (6 bases). V lost 4 bases, J lost 1 base, and 11 bases lay in between. Germline V gene lookup returns CDR1 LNHDA and CDR2 SQIVND (reference sequence). CDR3 length equals 15 residues. The CDR3 reads CASSTRQVSYNEQFL. The DNA for the CDR3 is TGTGCCAGTAGTACTAGACAGGTTTCCTACAATGAGCAGTTCCTC.

This clonotype occurred a few times. One end of the junction is discordant with germline, which a read error may explain. This chain links TRBV7-2 with TRBJ2-1; 13 nucleotides agree with TRBD2. The germline CDR1 and CDR2 sequences are SGHTA and FQGNSA. CDR3 length: 17 amino acids. CDR3 residues: CASSLASTSGGQGEQSF. CDR3 in DNA: TGTGCCAGCAGCTTAGCTTCGACTAGCGGGGGGCAGGGTGAGCAGTCCTTC.

This clonotype has only a few counts. This chain uses TRBV3-1 with TRBJ2-5; tentatively, D is TRBD2 (6 bases). Germline CDR1 and CDR2: LGHDT and YNNKEL (reference sequence). The ends were cut back, 0 bases at V and 6 bases at J, with 11 bases in the middle. The CDR3 sequence is 14 residues long. Written as DNA, the CDR3 is TGTGCCAGCAGCCAAGACGACGGGGGAAAGACCCAGTACTTC. Amino acids: CASSQDDGGKTQYF.

This clonotype was seen more than once but under ten times. This rearrangement joins TRBV20-1 to TRBJ2-7, with 8 positions matching TRBD1. The CDR3 contains 14 residues. Unmatched junction bases numbered 5, after V lost 1 base and J lost 3 bases. Germline CDR1 is DFQATT and CDR2 is SNEGSKA (reference sequence). CDR3 DNA sequence: TGCAGTGCTAGAGTAGGTACAGGGGGCTACGAGCAGTACTTC. Translation: CSARVGTGGYEQYF.

A few counts support this clonotype. The chain employs TRBV12-3 or TRBV12-4 and TRBJ1-2; 7 nucleotides line up with TRBD1. The CDR3 length is 13 residues. V gave up 5 bases and J gave up 8 bases; unmatched junction bases: 8. CDR3 sequence: CASSERGRGGYTF. CDR3 coding DNA: TGTGCCAGCAGTGAAAGGGGGCGCGGGGGCTACACCTTC.

This clonotype was counted between two and nine times. This rearrangement joins TRBV29-1 to TRBJ2-1; TRBD2 agrees at 7 bases. Germline CDR1 reads SQVTM; CDR2 reads ANQGSEA. The CDR3 covers 16 residues. With 4 bases clipped from V and 0 bases from J, the junction kept 9 bases outside the gene matches. The CDR3 DNA follows: TGCAGCGTTGGGGCGGGGGTCCGCAGCTCCTACAATGAGCAGTTCTTC. It specifies CSVGAGVRSSYNEQFF.

This clonotype turned up a few times. The CDR3 DNA follows: TGTGCCACGTTAAAGGCTAGCGGGGGGTATAATGAGCAGTTCTTC. Protein: CATLKASGGYNEQFF. The genes are TRBV7-8 and TRBJ2-1; 11 nucleotides agree with TRBD2. CDR3 length equals 15 residues. The V gene end was trimmed by 10 bases and the J gene end by 7 bases; junction bases not matched to a gene: 12. Germline V gene data show CDR1 as SGHVS and CDR2 as FQNEAQ.

This clonotype was observed a handful of times. CDR3 bases: TGTGCCAGCAGCCCTTATAGCGGGGGAACCTACGAGCAGTACTTC. This translates into CASSPYSGGTYEQYF. The chain has TRBV6-5 and TRBJ2-7; 9 bases are shared with TRBD2. Trimming took 6 bases from V and 2 from J; bases not matched to a gene: 8. The CDR3 sequence is 15 residues long. Germline CDR1 MNHEY, CDR2 SVGAGI.

This clonotype was counted between two and nine times. This chain links TRBV5-5 with TRBJ2-5; D remains unclear. The CDR3 contains 13 residues. V lost 3 bases and J lost 5, with 11 bases in between. Per the germline V gene, CDR1 is SGHKS and CDR2 is YYEKEE (reference sequence). The CDR3 reads CASSWATWETQYF. In DNA, the CDR3 is TGTGCCAGCAGCTGGGCGACCTGGGAGACCCAGTACTTC.

The chain combines TRBV4-2 with TRBJ1-2; D call uncertain. The CDR3 covers 17 residues. CDR1 is LGHNA, CDR2 YNFKEQ, per germline. Trimming cost V 0 bases and J 4 bases, with 18 bases left between them. The CDR3 nucleotides are TGTGCCAGCAGCCAAGAGTCGAGCTCTCTCTTTACCTATGGCTACACCTTC. Translation: CASSQESSSLFTYGYTF.

This clonotype has only a few counts. The chain carries TRBV14 and TRBJ2-1; D remains ambiguous. The CDR3 spans 14 residues. V lost 3 bases and J lost 0, with 6 bases in between. CDR1 SGHDN and CDR2 FVKESK come from the germline V gene. The CDR3 bases are TGTGCCAGCAGCCAGCGACTCTCCTACAATGAGCAGTTCTTC. This encodes CASSQRLSYNEQFF.

The chain uses TRBV29-1 and TRBJ1-2; possibly TRBD1 for D (5 bases). V gave up 7 bases and J gave up 5 bases, with 17 bases separating them. The CDR3 extends over 13 amino acids. Germline V gene sequence: CDR1 SQVTM, CDR2 ANQGSEA. CDR3 coding DNA: TGCAGCGCCGAGGTCGGGACTGAATATGGCTACACCTTC. It yields the protein CSAEVGTEYGYTF.

The chain is built from TRBV20-1 and TRBJ2-7; the D gene is possibly TRBD1 (5 bases). The CDR3 runs 11 residues. Germline CDR1 is DFQATT and CDR2 is SNEGSKA (reference sequence). The CDR3 DNA reads TGCAGGCTAGGGGATTCCTACGAGCAGTACTTC. Amino acids: CRLGDSYEQYF.

This clonotype was counted ten times or more. The CDR3 here is CATSTGAGGNSPLHF. CDR3 DNA: TGTGCCACCAGCACCGGGGCAGGGGGAAATTCACCCCTCCACTTT. The chain joins TRBV15 to TRBJ1-6, with 7 bases aligning to TRBD1. Germline assignment: CDR1 LNHNV and CDR2 YYDKDF (reference sequence). V dropped 4 bases and J dropped 7; count of bases not matched to a gene: 7. The CDR3 length is 15 residues.

With regard to this clonotype: Its ends do not fully match the called genes, so a read error is possible. This chain joins TRBV6-5 and TRBJ2-1; 7 bases match TRBD1. The CDR3 has 16 amino acids. The germline gives CDR1 MNHEY, CDR2 SVGAGI. CDR3 in amino acids: CASSQRGRRKNNEQLF. The CDR3 DNA is TGTGCCAGCAGTCAGAGGGGGCGCCGTAAAAACAATGAGCAGTTATTC.